The T cell receptor (beta chain) under discussion was sequenced for a study of cytomegalovirus exposure and HLA in healthy donors. Looking at the study overall: The 110 or so validation repertoires used the same platform as the approximately 700 first-cohort repertoires, a later analysis reported. General observations from the study: Specific recognition of CMV antigens was confirmed in vitro for a few chains (all CMV-associated). Subsequent analysis showed first-cohort TCR clusters tending to co-occur in approximately 120 validation repertoires.

This CDR3 region has 13 residues. The germline CDR1 and CDR2 sequences are MNHEY and SMNVEV (reference sequence). The ends were cut back, 3 bases at V and 5 bases at J, with 7 bases in the middle. A note on this clone: Its matching antigen is unknown.

Clones were sequenced by immunoSEQ multiplex PCR, and TCRdb holds only the in-frame ones, with some missing. The sample has 130,000 to 150,000 clones; approximately 93% are singletons. This receptor was identified in a man aged 18 to 29 in good health and CMV-seronegative. Material: PBMCs. J is TRBJ2-2 and V is TRBV27; D not resolved. CDR3 residues: CASSFKRTGELFF. The CDR3 region has the DNA TGTGCCAGCAGTTTCAAGAGGACCGGGGAGCTGTTTTTT.